Following are 13 T cell receptor beta chains from one sample sequenced in a study of brain T cells in children with intractable seizures. Sequenced by immunoSEQ multiplex PCR; TCRdb stores in-frame clones only, minus some. Here the sample spans about 5,200 clones, around 90% being singletons. Sequencing was limited to surgery cases with top T cell transcript signatures in brain tissue. The sequenced sample was resected brain tissue, obtained at surgery. Receptors were obtained from a boy less than two years old with focal cortical dysplasia and intractable seizures.

The V call is TRBV5-1, the J call TRBJ2-1; 10 nucleotides agree with TRBD2. CDR1 is SGHRS and CDR2 is YFSETQ in the germline V gene. The CDR3 is 14 amino acids. The trim removed 3 bases at V and 7 bases at J, leaving 4 bases unmatched. The CDR3 loop reads CASSSSGGLNEQFF. The CDR3 DNA is TGCGCCAGCAGCTCTAGCGGGGGTCTAAATGAGCAGTTCTTC.

V is TRBV7-9 and J is TRBJ2-7, with D tentatively TRBD2 (6 bases). The germline V and J ends were trimmed by 4 bases and 2 bases, with 12 bases remaining between them. Germline assignment: CDR1 SEHNR and CDR2 FQNEAQ (reference sequence). The CDR3 has 14 amino acids. DNA for the CDR3: TGTGCCAGCAGCTGGGACTTGGGGCCCTACGAGCAGTACTTC. This sequence encodes CASSWDLGPYEQYF.

The rearrangement uses TRBV19 and TRBJ2-1, with 12 nucleotides matching TRBD2. Per the germline V gene, CDR1 is LNHDA and CDR2 is SQIVND (reference sequence). This CDR3 is built from 17 residues. After removal of 2 bases from V and 4 bases from J, the junction contained 6 bases not matched to a gene. CDR3 sequence reads: CASSILLAGGSYNEQFF. For the CDR3, the DNA is TGTGCCAGTAGTATACTACTAGCGGGAGGTTCATACAATGAGCAGTTCTTC. The whole variable domain, remainder taken from reference TRBV19 and TRBJ2-1, is DGGITQSPKYLFRKEGQNVTLSCEQNLNHDAMYWYRQDPGQGLRLIYYSQIVNDFQKGDIAEGYSVSREKKESFPLTVTSAQKNPTAFYLCASSILLAGGSYNEQFFGPGTRLTVL.

This sequence joins TRBV19 and TRBJ2-2; tentatively, D is TRBD1 or TRBD2 (5 bases each). CDR1 is LNHDA and CDR2 is SQIVND in the germline V gene (reference sequence). This CDR3 spans 13 amino acids. The ends were cut back, 4 bases at V and 2 bases at J, with 5 bases in the middle. This CDR3 reads CASSRDNTGELFF. The CDR3 DNA follows: TGTGCCAGTAGTAGGGACAACACCGGGGAGCTGTTTTTT.

The chain joins TRBV5-1 to TRBJ2-7, with TRBD2 matching over 12 bases. This CDR3 has 16 amino acids. Per germline, CDR1 SGHRS and CDR2 YFSETQ. V was pared by 1 base and J by 3 bases, with 5 bases of the junction left unmatched. The CDR3 region is CASSLSRTSGVYEQYF. CDR3 DNA: TGCGCCAGCAGCTTGTCCCGGACTAGCGGGGTCTACGAGCAGTACTTC.

The sample holds one count of this clone. The V and J genes are TRBV27 and TRBJ2-7; tentatively, D is TRBD2 (5 bases). Per the germline V gene, CDR1 is MNHEY and CDR2 is SMNVEV (reference sequence). The CDR3 consists of 11 residues. V dropped 2 bases and J dropped 11 bases, with 10 bases sitting between them. In nucleotides, the CDR3 is TGTGCCAGCAGTTTAGGTGAGCGGAAGTACTTC. Amino acid sequence: CASSLGERKYF.

This rearrangement joins TRBV27 to TRBJ1-6, with 7 bases lining up with TRBD1. The CDR3 has 14 amino acids. CDR1 MNHEY and CDR2 SMNVEV come from the germline V gene (reference sequence). V shed 5 bases and J 5 bases; nucleotides not matched to a gene: 3. CDR3 in amino acids: CASSQTGNNSPLHF. CDR3 nucleotide sequence: TGTGCCAGCAGTCAGACAGGGAATAATTCACCCCTCCACTTT.

The CDR3 loop is CASSEAGQLYEQYF. In nucleotides, the CDR3 is TGTGCCAGCAGTGAAGCGGGACAGCTCTACGAGCAGTACTTC. The chain has TRBV6-1 and TRBJ2-7; 7 bases are a match to TRBD1. Unmatched junction bases numbered 2, after V lost 0 bases and J lost 3 bases. The CDR3 contains 14 residues. Germline CDR1 reads MNHNS; CDR2 reads SASEGT.

The CDR3 sequence: CASSPAGTYGYTF. Here the CDR3 DNA reads TGTGCCAGCAGCCCCGCAGGCACCTATGGCTACACCTTC. This sequence joins TRBV27 and TRBJ1-2; D gene ambiguous. This CDR3 spans 13 amino acids. Trimming removed 6 bases at V and 4 bases at J, with 12 bases between. Germline CDR1 and CDR2: MNHEY and SMNVEV (reference sequence).

This chain connects TRBV28 to TRBJ2-7; D not certain. Between the trimmed V and J ends, which lost 8 bases and 2 bases, there was a span of 13 bases. The CDR3 contains 13 residues. CDR1 and CDR2 from the germline V gene are MDHEN and SYDVKM. CDR3 bases: TGTGCCAGCTCTTCCCCCATGCCCTACGAGCAGTACTTC. This codes for CASSSPMPYEQYF.

The V call is TRBV18, the J call TRBJ1-3; maybe TRBD1 (5 bases). The V end was cut by 5 bases, the J end by 0 bases, with 17 bases between. The CDR3 loop spans 17 amino acids. The germline V gene encodes CDR1 KGHSH and CDR2 LQKENI. The CDR3 protein is CASSATAGALSGNTIYF. The CDR3 DNA follows: TGTGCCAGCTCAGCAACCGCTGGGGCGCTCTCTGGAAACACCATATATTTT.

The V and J genes are TRBV7-2 and TRBJ2-1; D not resolved. The CDR3 sequence is 15 residues long. V was trimmed by 4 bases and J by 8 bases, leaving 18 bases between them. The V gene's germline CDR1 is SGHTA and CDR2 FQGNSA. CDR3 DNA: TGTGCCAGCAGCTCCCCCTTGGCGGCGATCGATGAGCAGTTCTTC. Translation gives CASSSPLAAIDEQFF.

The genes are TRBV12-5 and TRBJ1-3; 8 positions agree with TRBD1. The J segment lost 7 bases and the V segment lost 2 bases, leaving 7 bases of the junction unmatched. Germline V gene lookup returns CDR1 LGHNT and CDR2 FRNRAP. This CDR3 is built from 15 residues. CDR3 coding DNA: TGTGCTAGTGGTTTGAACGACAGGGGTAGGAACACCATATATTTT. It translates to CASGLNDRGRNTIYF.